The entry below describes one T cell receptor (beta chain). Under the authors' procedure: Reference gene primer amplification gave estimated nucleated cell counts. Sequenced by immunoSEQ multiplex PCR; TCRdb stores in-frame clones only, minus some. The DNA gave D and trimming, while V, J and clone size come from that table. This table has 250,000 to 350,000 clones, roughly 91% appearing once. Trimming took off 6 bases at V and 8 bases at J, with 16 bases between the two ends. This CDR3 spans 14 amino acids. CDR1 is KGHSH, CDR2 LQKENI, per germline. This sample was taken from a study of blood T cell repertoires in COVID-19. At the level of the study: T cells, B-cell-depleted T cells, or PBMCs supplied cDNA or gDNA.

The source of this sequence is a man aged 25-45 years with acute or convalescent COVID-19. Sequenced sample: peripheral blood. The chain has TRBV18 and TRBJ2-2; D is uncertain. The CDR3 loop is CASSRSGSIGELFF. CDR3 bases: TGTGCCAGCTCTCGATCCGGTTCGATTGGGGAGCTGTTTTTT.